One and the same sample provided the 8 T cell receptor beta chains below, sequenced in a study of blood T cell repertoires in COVID-19. The data were produced by immunoSEQ multiplex PCR, yet TCRdb's version contains in-frame clones alone and is incomplete. The sample lists around 95,000 clones, 90% seen once, with just over 5% in the top ten. The source material was peripheral blood. These receptors all come from a man aged 50-60 years with acute or convalescent COVID-19.

The genes are TRBV21-1 and TRBJ2-1; TRBD2 is taken as the D call from the table, unchecked against the DNA. TRBV21-1 is an annotated pseudogene. The CDR3 consists of 18 residues. The CDR3 protein is CASSKEQVGGPVKNEQFF. CDR3 bases: TGTGCCAGCAGCAAAGAGCAGGTGGGAGGGCCGGTAAAGAATGAGCAGTTCTTC.

The V gene is TRBV11-2, the J gene TRBJ2-6; a possible D gene is TRBD2 (6 bases). From germline, CDR1 is SGHAT and CDR2 FQNNGV. CDR3 length: 16 residues. V was shortened by 0 bases and J by 1 base, with 7 bases between the two germline ends. Here the CDR3 reads CASSLDGGSGANVLTF. CDR3 nucleotides: TGTGCCAGCAGCTTAGATGGGGGGTCTGGGGCCAACGTCCTGACTTTC.

V and J are TRBV10-2 and TRBJ1-1; D may be TRBD1 (5 bases). This CDR3 is 11 amino acids long. The V end was cut by 3 bases, the J end by 7 bases, with 6 bases between. Germline CDR1 WSHSY, CDR2 SAAADI. DNA of the CDR3: TGCGCCAGCAGTGATAGGGGTGAAGCTTTCTTT. Protein product: CASSDRGEAFF.

CDR3 region: CATSATRGLVPQETQYF. In DNA form, the CDR3 reads TGTGCCACCAGTGCAACCAGGGGGCTAGTACCCCAAGAGACCCAGTACTTC. This sequence joins TRBV24-1 and TRBJ2-5; 8 positions match TRBD1. With 5 bases clipped from V and 1 base from J, the junction kept 11 bases outside the gene matches. CDR1 is KGHDR and CDR2 is SFDVKD in the germline V gene. CDR3 length: 17 amino acids.

The rearrangement joins TRBV4-3 to TRBJ2-1; tentatively, D is TRBD2 (6 bases). This CDR3 is built from 16 residues. Germline CDR1 is LGHNA and CDR2 is YSLEER. V was shortened by 0 bases and J by 6 bases, with 15 bases between the two germline ends. In DNA, the CDR3 is TGCGCCAGCAGCCAAGATGGGAGGAGCGAGGGCAATGAGCAGTTCTTC. Protein product: CASSQDGRSEGNEQFF.

This clone was recorded only once. CDR3 protein: CASSPAMDRVGTYGYTF. The CDR3, as DNA: TGTGCCAGCAGTCCCGCCATGGACAGGGTGGGGACCTATGGCTACACCTTC. This chain uses TRBV27 with TRBJ1-2; TRBD1 matches 8 bases. With 5 bases clipped from V and 4 bases from J, the junction kept 15 bases outside the gene matches. CDR1 and CDR2 from the germline V gene are MNHEY and SMNVEV (reference sequence). The CDR3 is 17 residues long.

V and J are TRBV19 and TRBJ2-3; 11 nucleotides line up with TRBD2. V shed 1 base and J 4 bases; nucleotides not matched to a gene: 4. Germline lookup yields CDR1 LNHDA and CDR2 SQIVND (reference sequence). The CDR3 covers 16 residues. CDR3: CASSIVLAGGSDTQYF. In DNA form, the CDR3 reads TGTGCCAGTAGTATAGTCCTAGCGGGAGGATCAGATACGCAGTATTTT.

For the CDR3, the DNA is TGTGCCAGCAGCTTAGAGGCGGGGGGGATTGGGACAGATACGCAGTATTTT. Its protein is CASSLEAGGIGTDTQYF. This chain uses TRBV7-9 with TRBJ2-3; 9 positions agree with TRBD2. The CDR3 contains 17 residues. The germline V gene encodes CDR1 SEHNR and CDR2 FQNEAQ (reference sequence). V was pared by 1 base and J by 3 bases, with 8 bases of the junction left unmatched.